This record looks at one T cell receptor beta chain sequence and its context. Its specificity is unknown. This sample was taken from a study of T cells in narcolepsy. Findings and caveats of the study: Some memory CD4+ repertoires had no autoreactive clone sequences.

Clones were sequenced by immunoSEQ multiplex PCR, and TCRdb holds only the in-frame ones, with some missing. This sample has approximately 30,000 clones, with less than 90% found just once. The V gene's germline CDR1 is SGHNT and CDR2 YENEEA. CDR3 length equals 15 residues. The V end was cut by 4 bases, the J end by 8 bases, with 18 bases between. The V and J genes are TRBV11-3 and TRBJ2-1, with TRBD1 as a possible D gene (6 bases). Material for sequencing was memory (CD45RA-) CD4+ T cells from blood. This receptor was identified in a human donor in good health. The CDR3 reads CASSSRQVAVDEQFF. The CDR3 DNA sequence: TGTGCCAGCAGCTCCCGACAGGTGGCGGTGGATGAGCAGTTCTTC.